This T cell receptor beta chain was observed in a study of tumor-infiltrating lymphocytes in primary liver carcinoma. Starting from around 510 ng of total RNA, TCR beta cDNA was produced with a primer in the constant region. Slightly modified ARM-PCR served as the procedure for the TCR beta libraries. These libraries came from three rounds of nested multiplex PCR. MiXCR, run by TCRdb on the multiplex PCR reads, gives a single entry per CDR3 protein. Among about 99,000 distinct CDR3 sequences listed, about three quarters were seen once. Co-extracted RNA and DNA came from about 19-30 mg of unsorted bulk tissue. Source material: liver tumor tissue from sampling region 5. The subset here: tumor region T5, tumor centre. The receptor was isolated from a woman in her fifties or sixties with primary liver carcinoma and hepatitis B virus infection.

The CDR3, as DNA: TGTGCCAGCAGCGGGGGGGGCTCCGGAACAGAGACCCAGTACTTC. Translation gives CASSGGGSGTETQYF. V usage is TRBV11-2 and J usage is TRBJ2-5, with D possibly TRBD2 on 7 matching bases. The germline V gene encodes CDR1 SGHAT and CDR2 FQNNGV. The V end was cut by 5 bases, the J end by 4 bases, with 17 bases between. This CDR3 contains 15 residues.